The 2 T cell receptor beta chains listed next were all sequenced from one sample in a study of T-cell reconstitution after alpha-beta-depleted transplantation in children. Construction of the TCRbeta library involved unique molecular identifiers. Via MiXCR, TCRdb re-called the PCR reads, giving one row per CDR3 protein. The table includes around 490,000 distinct CDR3 sequences, about 10% detected once. Sequences were derived from PBMCs, mostly from graft donor cells, sampled 180 days after TCRalphabeta/CD19-depleted stem cell transplant. The receptor set was obtained from a female patient aged 2-10 years who had a stem cell transplant for aplastic anemia, so the T cells may come from the graft donor.

This clonotype has only a few counts. The chain recombines TRBV7-3 with TRBJ1-1; unclear D gene. CDR3 length: 14 amino acids. The V end lost 6 bases, the J end lost 4 bases, and 15 bases lay between the germline ends. Germline CDR1 SGHTA, CDR2 FQGTGA. The CDR3 loop is CASSPSPETTEAFF. The DNA of the CDR3 is TGTGCCAGCAGTCCATCCCCCGAAACCACTGAAGCTTTCTTT.

The V call is TRBV9, the J call TRBJ2-2, with TRBD2 matching over 12 bases. The trim removed 3 bases at V and 3 bases at J, leaving 12 bases unmatched. This CDR3 has 19 residues. Germline CDR1 reads SGDLS; CDR2 reads YYNGEE. The CDR3 reads CASSGMTSGRWVDTGELFF. CDR3 bases: TGTGCCAGCAGCGGAATGACTAGCGGGAGATGGGTCGACACCGGGGAGCTGTTTTTT.